Listed below are T cell receptor beta chains from one sample, sequenced in a study of CD8 T cells in Susac syndrome. From the immunoSEQ multiplex PCR reads, TCRdb called clonotypes with MiXCR, one entry per CDR3 protein. The data hold 170,000 or so distinct CDR3 sequences, with around 96% observed a single time. Sequenced material: CD4+ T cells from PBMCs. Every receptor here comes from a human donor with Susac syndrome. The CDR3 runs from the conserved cysteine through the conserved F or W. D genes are given only for firm matches.

V: TRBV20-1; D: TRBD2; J: TRBJ2-5; CDR3: CSAQSGGGLETQYF
V: TRBV27; D: TRBD2; J: TRBJ2-3; CDR3: CASSSGLAVDTQYF
V: TRBV7-9; D: NA; J: TRBJ2-1; CDR3: CASSPETGIRYNEQFF
V: TRBV20-1; D: NA; J: TRBJ2-1; CDR3: CSAARREFNEQFF
V: TRBV29-1; D: TRBD1; J: TRBJ1-2; CDR3: CSVSSVGQGSGYTF
V: TRBV4-3; D: TRBD2; J: TRBJ2-7; CDR3: CASSQRLAVYSYEQYF
V: TRBV15; D: NA; J: TRBJ2-1; CDR3: CATSRDVRYNEQFF
V: TRBV29-1; D: NA; J: TRBJ2-5; CDR3: CSGRLGETQYF
V: TRBV7-2; D: TRBD1; J: TRBJ1-5; CDR3: CASSLTPGGPWNQPQHF
V: TRBV20-1; D: NA; J: TRBJ2-3; CDR3: CSAGVSTDTQYF
V: TRBV5-4; D: TRBD1; J: TRBJ1-1; CDR3: CASSGKDRVNTEAFF
V: TRBV6-5; D: NA; J: TRBJ1-2; CDR3: CASSYLSRGSGYGYTF
V: TRBV5-6; D: NA; J: TRBJ1-3; CDR3: CASSLGRRFSGNTIYF
V: TRBV24-1; D: NA; J: TRBJ1-1; CDR3: CATSVQGSSEAFF
V: TRBV9; D: NA; J: TRBJ2-1; CDR3: CASSLRDGSSYNEQFF
V: TRBV9; D: TRBD2; J: TRBJ2-5; CDR3: CASSVGSLAGGPETQYF
V: TRBV20-1; D: NA; J: TRBJ2-1; CDR3: CSARTRPHFSEQFF
V: TRBV20-1; D: NA; J: TRBJ2-5; CDR3: CSASRVLARSETQYF
V: TRBV4-2; D: NA; J: TRBJ1-4; CDR3: CASSPGHTTTNEKLFF
V: TRBV30; D: TRBD1; J: TRBJ1-1; CDR3: CAWRQGGDTEAFF
V: TRBV29-1; D: NA; J: TRBJ2-2; CDR3: CSVQGAVQAGELFF
V: TRBV6-5; D: TRBD1; J: TRBJ1-5; CDR3: CASSYLGGDQPQHF
V: TRBV5-1; D: NA; J: TRBJ2-5; CDR3: CASLLGWQETQYF
V: TRBV14; D: NA; J: TRBJ2-1; CDR3: CASSQVGGTGVNEQFF
V: TRBV12-3/TRBV12-4; D: NA; J: TRBJ2-1; CDR3: CASSLFRTENEQFF
V: TRBV28; D: NA; J: TRBJ1-5; CDR3: CASSFTGRGNQPQHF
V: TRBV7-9; D: NA; J: TRBJ2-1; CDR3: CASSLSPGWIF
V: TRBV24-1; D: NA; J: TRBJ2-1; CDR3: CATSGDRPYNEQFF
V: TRBV4-1; D: NA; J: TRBJ1-4; CDR3: CASSQVREKLFF
V: TRBV18; D: NA; J: TRBJ2-7; CDR3: CASSLGVEYEQYF
V: TRBV7-9; D: NA; J: TRBJ2-2; CDR3: CASSSYLAGELFF
V: TRBV4-3; D: NA; J: TRBJ2-4; CDR3: CASSQESGSLNIQYF
V: TRBV28; D: TRBD1; J: TRBJ2-3; CDR3: CASLTGAGTDTQYF
V: TRBV30; D: NA; J: TRBJ2-2; CDR3: CAWSPGAIGELFF
V: TRBV15; D: NA; J: TRBJ2-3; CDR3: CATSPRADKVTDTQYF
V: TRBV20-1; D: NA; J: TRBJ1-1; CDR3: CSLSGAGTKNTEAFF
V: TRBV30; D: NA; J: TRBJ1-5; CDR3: CAWSRQRGQPQHF
V: TRBV3-1; D: NA; J: TRBJ2-3; CDR3: CASSQERRAVF
V: TRBV3-1; D: TRBD1; J: TRBJ2-5; CDR3: CASSRGQGYQETQYF
V: TRBV12-3/TRBV12-4; D: NA; J: TRBJ2-3; CDR3: CASSHRTRPPTDTQYF
V: TRBV29-1; D: NA; J: TRBJ1-2; CDR3: CSVEYGNYGYTF
V: TRBV24-1; D: NA; J: TRBJ1-5; CDR3: CATSDFDNQPQHF
V: TRBV30; D: NA; J: TRBJ2-1; CDR3: CAWSPLATRVNEQFF
V: TRBV25-1; D: NA; J: TRBJ2-2; CDR3: CASSEEGRSAGELFF
V: TRBV4-3; D: NA; J: TRBJ2-5; CDR3: CASSQGGTSAYQETQYF
V: TRBV3-1; D: TRBD2; J: TRBJ2-7; CDR3: CASSRVGLATYEQYF
V: TRBV5-1; D: TRBD1; J: TRBJ2-3; CDR3: CASSVGGTGGFAQYF
V: TRBV19; D: TRBD2; J: TRBJ2-1; CDR3: CASTSGSYNEQFF
V: TRBV11-2; D: NA; J: TRBJ2-6; CDR3: CASSTPTGFGANVLTF
V: TRBV2; D: TRBD2; J: TRBJ2-7; CDR3: CAIRLADSYEQYF
V: TRBV29-1; D: NA; J: TRBJ2-7; CDR3: CSAGTSSYEQYF
V: TRBV28; D: NA; J: TRBJ2-5; CDR3: CASSLRYPETQYF
V: TRBV28; D: NA; J: TRBJ2-6; CDR3: CASMDRSSGANVLTF